The 10 T cell receptor beta chains given below trace back to one sample, sequenced in a study of CXCR3 chemokines and chemotherapy response in bladder cancer. TCRdb independently ran MiXCR on the PCR reads; one entry per CDR3 protein. Of nearly 9,000 distinct CDR3 sequences in the sample, 23% were seen once. The sample was collected from a patient whose treatment included neoadjuvant chemotherapy. The receptors here all came from a human donor with bladder cancer that did not respond to neoadjuvant chemotherapy.

The sample holds many counts of this clonotype. This sequence joins TRBV7-9 and TRBJ1-2; the D is unclear. V was trimmed by 4 bases and J by 11 bases, leaving 11 bases between them. Germline V lookup: CDR1 SEHNR, CDR2 FQNEAQ (reference sequence). CDR3 size: 11 residues. In nucleotides, the CDR3 is TGTGCCAGCAGCTCAAAAACAGTATACACCTTC. Amino acid sequence: CASSSKTVYTF.

The CDR3 region is CASSTGLAGVITGELFF. DNA of the CDR3: TGTGCCAGTAGTACGGGACTAGCGGGGGTGATCACCGGGGAGCTGTTTTTT. The rearrangement joins TRBV19 to TRBJ2-2, with 14 bases fitting TRBD2. Unmatched junction bases numbered 5, after V lost 4 bases and J lost 4 bases. Germline V gene lookup returns CDR1 LNHDA and CDR2 SQIVND (reference sequence). This CDR3 has 17 amino acids.

This clonotype was seen at least ten times. V gene TRBV12-3 or TRBV12-4 combines with J gene TRBJ2-1; 10 bases fit TRBD1. Trimming took 5 bases from V and 9 from J; bases not matched to a gene: 10. CDR3 length equals 15 residues. The CDR3 sequence is CASSPRTGGVGEQFF. The CDR3, as DNA: TGTGCCAGCAGTCCTCGGACAGGGGGGGTGGGTGAGCAGTTCTTC.

In its sample, this clonotype was seen many times. The CDR3 sequence: CASSTGTGGSQYF. The CDR3 DNA reads as TGTGCCAGCAGTACCGGGACAGGGGGGTCCCAGTACTTC. The chain carries TRBV12-3 or TRBV12-4 and TRBJ2-5; 11 nucleotides agree with TRBD1. This CDR3 contains 13 residues. Trimming took 5 bases from V and 9 from J; bases not matched to a gene: 5.

Many counts were recorded for this clonotype. The junction departs from germline at one end; a sequencing error may be responsible. The rearrangement joins TRBV20-1 to TRBJ2-7, with unresolved D. This CDR3 has 12 amino acids. The germline V gene encodes CDR1 DFQATT and CDR2 SNEGSKA (reference sequence). CDR3 region: CSAGDMVYEQYF. In DNA form, the CDR3 reads TGCAGTGCTGGAGACATGGTCTACGAGCAGTACTTC.

The gene calls are TRBV7-2 and TRBJ2-5, with TRBD2 matching 9 bases. With V trimmed by 5 bases and J by 4 bases, 11 bases remained unmatched. The germline CDR1 and CDR2 sequences are SGHTA and FQGNSA. The CDR3 is 16 residues long. The CDR3 spells CASSRREAGGVETQYF. CDR3 sequence (DNA): TGTGCCAGCAGCCGCAGGGAGGCGGGGGGGGTAGAGACCCAGTACTTC.

There are many counts of this clonotype. The V call is TRBV6-5, the J call TRBJ2-3; 10 bases are a match to TRBD2. The CDR3 extends over 15 amino acids. CDR1 is MNHEY and CDR2 is SVGAGI in the germline V gene. Germline trimming cut 1 base from V and 3 bases from J; bases unmatched to any gene: 1. The CDR3 coding sequence is TGTGCCAGCAGTTACTTGGGACTAGCGACAGATACGCAGTATTTT. It specifies CASSYLGLATDTQYF.

By sample share, this clonotype is medium-sized. The V and J genes are TRBV7-2 and TRBJ2-3; D gene ambiguous. CDR3 length: 13 residues. V dropped 7 bases and J dropped 4 bases, with 12 bases sitting between them. From germline, CDR1 is SGHTA and CDR2 FQGNSA. The CDR3 sequence: CASTLSRADTQYF. The CDR3 bases are TGTGCCAGCACCCTTAGTCGGGCAGATACGCAGTATTTT.

This clonotype came up many times. The chain links TRBV20-1 to TRBJ2-5, with a weak D call TRBD2 (6 bases). Germline V gene data show CDR1 as DFQATT and CDR2 as SNEGSKA (reference sequence). This CDR3 has 11 amino acids. The DNA of the CDR3 is TGCTCGGGGGAAGTAACGGAGACCCAGTACTTC. Protein: CSGEVTETQYF.

In this sample, this clonotype turned up many times. This rearrangement joins TRBV6-1 to TRBJ2-3; 10 nucleotides match TRBD2. This CDR3 contains 14 residues. CDR1 and CDR2 from the germline V gene are MNHNS and SASEGT. V was pared by 6 bases and J by 8 bases, with 8 bases of the junction left unmatched. The chain's CDR3 is CASRSGGVRGTQYF. CDR3 nucleotide sequence: TGTGCCAGCAGAAGCGGGGGGGTGCGGGGTACGCAGTATTTT.